The following is a T cell receptor beta chain sequence with its context. Its antigen is currently unknown. The data derive from a study of breast tumors, draining lymph nodes, adjacent tissues. Findings of the study overall: Tumor T cell lymph node origin was a supported hypothesis, not proven. Data fit most tumor T cells coming from lymph node, expanding in tumor.

Axillary draining lymph nodes of breast cancer patients supplied the node samples. From germline, CDR1 is SGHRS and CDR2 YFSETQ. The CDR3 spans 13 residues. The V end lost 4 bases, the J end lost 5 bases, and 12 bases lay between the germline ends. One entry per CDR3 protein, called by TCRdb with MiXCR from the multiplex PCR reads. Of 200,000 to 300,000 distinct CDR3 sequences detected, 30% to 35% appear once; the ten largest clones hold more than 0.95%. The source of this sequence is a female donor with breast cancer. Some clones in this sample may be carry-over from other donors' samples. Sequencing was done on a sample of axillary lymph node tissue. This chain uses TRBV5-1 with TRBJ1-1; D perhaps matches TRBD1 (6 bases). The CDR3 here is CASSREGETEAFF. CDR3 DNA: TGCGCCAGCAGCCGGGAGGGGGAAACTGAAGCTTTCTTT.